This T cell receptor (beta chain) originates from a study of OX40 agonist ivuxolimab in advanced cancers. Trimming took 2 bases from V and 4 from J, leaving 16 bases between them. The CDR3 length is 15 residues. Germline V gene lookup returns CDR1 SGHDT and CDR2 YYEEEE. Clones were sequenced by immunoSEQ multiplex PCR, and TCRdb holds only the in-frame ones, with some missing. The sample lists approximately 99,000 clones; about 96% were seen once. The chain is built from TRBV5-6 and TRBJ2-7; D gene uncertain. The receptor comes from an adult with an advanced solid tumor such as melanoma, head and neck, liver or kidney cancer. The source material was CD4+ or CD8+ T cells sorted from blood, sampled in a trial of the OX40 agonist ivuxolimab. CDR3 region: CASSFPLRNQYEQYF. The DNA for the CDR3 is TGTGCCAGCAGCTTTCCTCTGAGAAACCAGTACGAGCAGTACTTC.